This T cell receptor beta chain was identified in a study of response to subunit inactivated influenza vaccine. Findings and limits, study-wide: That few new T cells are recruited by each seasonal influenza vaccination was the authors' suggestion.

TCRdb passed the RT-PCR reads through MiXCR, listing each CDR3 protein once. This sample has hundreds of thousands of distinct CDR3 sequences, with 7.6% found just once. The V gene's germline CDR1 is SGHRS and CDR2 YFSETQ. This CDR3 comprises 14 residues. The V and J ends lost 3 bases and 6 bases, in that order; junction bases with no gene match: 7. This clonotype was picked up many times. Antigen specificity is unknown. The origin of this receptor is a man between 50 and 75 years old who received an inactivated influenza vaccine. This sequence joins TRBV5-1 and TRBJ1-2; TRBD1 aligns across 8 bases. The sample was PBMCs from blood, taken around 2 years after vaccination. The CDR3 here is CASSSGQGGDGYTF. DNA for the CDR3: TGCGCCAGCAGCTCTGGACAGGGAGGGGATGGCTACACCTTC.